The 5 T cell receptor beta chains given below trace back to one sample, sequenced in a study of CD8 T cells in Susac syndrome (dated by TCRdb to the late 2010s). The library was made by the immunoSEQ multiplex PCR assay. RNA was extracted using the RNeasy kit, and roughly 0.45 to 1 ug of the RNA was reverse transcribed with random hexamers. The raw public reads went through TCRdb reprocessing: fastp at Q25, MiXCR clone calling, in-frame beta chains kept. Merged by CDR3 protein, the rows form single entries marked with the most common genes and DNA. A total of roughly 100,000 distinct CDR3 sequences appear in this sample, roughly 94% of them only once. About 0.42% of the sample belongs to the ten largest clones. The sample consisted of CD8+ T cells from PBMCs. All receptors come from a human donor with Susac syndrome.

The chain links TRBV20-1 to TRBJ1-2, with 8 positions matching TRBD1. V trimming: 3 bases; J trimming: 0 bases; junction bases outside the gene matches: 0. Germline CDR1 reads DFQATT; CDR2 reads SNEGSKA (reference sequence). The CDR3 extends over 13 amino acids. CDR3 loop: CSARDRANYGYTF. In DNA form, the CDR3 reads TGCAGTGCTAGGGACAGGGCTAACTATGGCTACACCTTC.

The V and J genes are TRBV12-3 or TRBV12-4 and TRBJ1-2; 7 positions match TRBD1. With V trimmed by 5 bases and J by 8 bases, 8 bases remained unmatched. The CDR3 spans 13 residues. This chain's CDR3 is CASSGTARGGYTF. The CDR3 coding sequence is TGTGCCAGCAGTGGGACAGCTAGGGGCGGCTACACCTTC.

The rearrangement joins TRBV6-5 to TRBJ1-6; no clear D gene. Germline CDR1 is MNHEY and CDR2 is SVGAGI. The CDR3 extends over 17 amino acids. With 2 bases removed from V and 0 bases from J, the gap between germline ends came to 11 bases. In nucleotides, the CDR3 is TGTGCCAGCAGTTACCAACCGCCGAGCTCCTATAATTCACCCCTCCACTTT. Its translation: CASSYQPPSSYNSPLHF.

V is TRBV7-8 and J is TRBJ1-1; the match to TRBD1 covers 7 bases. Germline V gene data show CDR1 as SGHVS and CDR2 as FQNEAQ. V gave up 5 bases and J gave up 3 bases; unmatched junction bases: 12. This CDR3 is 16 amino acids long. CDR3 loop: CASSLPLTGRDTEAFF. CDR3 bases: TGTGCCAGCAGCCTACCGTTGACAGGGAGGGACACTGAAGCTTTCTTT.

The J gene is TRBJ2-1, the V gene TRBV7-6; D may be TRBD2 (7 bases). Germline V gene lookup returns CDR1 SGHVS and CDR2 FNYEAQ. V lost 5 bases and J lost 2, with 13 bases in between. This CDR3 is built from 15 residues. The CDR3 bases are TGTGCCAGCAGCCCCCCCGGGGGGCCCTACAATGAGCAGTTCTTC. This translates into CASSPPGGPYNEQFF. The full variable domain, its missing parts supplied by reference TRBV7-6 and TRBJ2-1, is GAGVSQSPRYKVTKRGQDVALRCDPISGHVSLYWYRQALGQGPEFLTYFNYEAQQDKSGLPNDRFSAERPEGSISTLTIQRTEQRDSAMYRCASSPPGGPYNEQFFGPGTRLTVL.